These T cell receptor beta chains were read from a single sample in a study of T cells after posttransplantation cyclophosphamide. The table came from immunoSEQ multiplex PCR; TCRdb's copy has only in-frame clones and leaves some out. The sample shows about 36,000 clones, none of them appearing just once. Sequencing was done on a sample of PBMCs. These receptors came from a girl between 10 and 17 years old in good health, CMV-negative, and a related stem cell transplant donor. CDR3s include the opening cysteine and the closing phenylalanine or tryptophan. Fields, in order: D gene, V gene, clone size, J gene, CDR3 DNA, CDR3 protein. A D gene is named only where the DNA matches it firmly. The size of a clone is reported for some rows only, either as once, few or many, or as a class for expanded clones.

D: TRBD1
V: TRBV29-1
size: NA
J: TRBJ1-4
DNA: TGCAGCACGCGGACAGGAGAAAAACTGTTTTTT
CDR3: CSTRTGEKLFF

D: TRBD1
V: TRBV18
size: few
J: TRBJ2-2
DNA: TGTGCCAGCTGCATTGGGGACAGCAACACCGGGGAGCTGTTTTTT
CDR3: CASCIGDSNTGELFF

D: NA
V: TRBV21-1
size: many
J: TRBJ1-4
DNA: TGTGCCAGCAGCAAAAGGACAACCAGGAGTGAAAAACTGTTTTTT
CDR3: CASSKRTTRSEKLFF

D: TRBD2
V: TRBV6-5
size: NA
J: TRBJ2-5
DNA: TGTGCCAGCAGTTACAGCCTAGCGGGAGTCGGGGAGCAGTACTTC
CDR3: CASSYSLAGVGEQYF

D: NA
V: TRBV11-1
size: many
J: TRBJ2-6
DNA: TGTGCCAGCAGCTCTTCTCTAATGTCTGGGGCCAACGTCCTGACTTTC
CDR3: CASSSSLMSGANVLTF

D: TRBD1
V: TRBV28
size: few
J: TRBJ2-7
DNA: TGTGCCAGCAGTTTTCGGGACAGGGGTTACGAGCAGTACTTC
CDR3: CASSFRDRGYEQYF

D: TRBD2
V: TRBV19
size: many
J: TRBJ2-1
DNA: TGTGCCAGTAGTCTACAACGACTAGCGGGGGGGCCGCGGGCTGGGAATGAGCAGTTCTTC
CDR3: CASSLQRLAGGPRAGNEQFF

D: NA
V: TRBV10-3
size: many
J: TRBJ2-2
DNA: TGTGCCATCAGAGACAGGAGTTTCACCGGGGAGCTGTTTTTT
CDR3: CAIRDRSFTGELFF

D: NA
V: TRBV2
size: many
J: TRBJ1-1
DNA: TGTGCCAGCAGTGTGGACAGCATGAACACTGAAGCTTTCTTT
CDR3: CASSVDSMNTEAFF

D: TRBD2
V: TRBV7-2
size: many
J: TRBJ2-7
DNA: TGTGCCAGCAGCCCACAGACTAGCGGGAGGGGAATTTCCTACGAGCAGTACTTC
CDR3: CASSPQTSGRGISYEQYF

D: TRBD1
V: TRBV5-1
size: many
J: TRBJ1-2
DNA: TGCGCCAGCAGCGGAGGGGGCAGCTCAAGGGGCTACACCTTC
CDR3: CASSGGGSSRGYTF

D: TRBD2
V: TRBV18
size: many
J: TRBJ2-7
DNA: TGTGCCAGCTCATTGCGGGGGGGCCTTCCCTACGAGCAGTACTTC
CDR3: CASSLRGGLPYEQYF

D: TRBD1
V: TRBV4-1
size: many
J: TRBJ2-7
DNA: TGCGCCAGCAGCCAAGGGACAGGGTGGGAGCAGTACTTC
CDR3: CASSQGTGWEQYF

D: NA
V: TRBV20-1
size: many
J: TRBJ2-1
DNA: TGCAGTGCCCTGACGCAGGGGAAGCAGTTCTTC
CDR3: CSALTQGKQFF

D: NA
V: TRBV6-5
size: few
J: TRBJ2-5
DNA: TGTGCCAGCAGTCGTCAAGAGACCCAGTACTTC
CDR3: CASSRQETQYF

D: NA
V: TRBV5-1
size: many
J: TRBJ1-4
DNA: TGCGCCAGCAGCTTGTGGGGAGGAGAAAAACTGTTTTTT
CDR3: CASSLWGGEKLFF

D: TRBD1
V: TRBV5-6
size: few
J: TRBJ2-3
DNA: TGTGCCAGCAGCTCTGGACAGGATAGCACAGATACGCAGTATTTT
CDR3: CASSSGQDSTDTQYF

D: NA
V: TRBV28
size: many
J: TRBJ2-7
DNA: TGTGCCAGCAGTTACCCGCTGACAGGTCACTCCTACGAGCAGTACTTC
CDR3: CASSYPLTGHSYEQYF

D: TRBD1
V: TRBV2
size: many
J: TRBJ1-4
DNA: TGTGCCAGCAGTAGACAGGGCCCTAAGGAAAAACTGTTTTTT
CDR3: CASSRQGPKEKLFF

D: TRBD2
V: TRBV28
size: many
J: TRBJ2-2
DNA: TGTGCCAGCAGTGGGACTAGCGGGGGGACCATCTACACCGGGGAGCTGTTTTTT
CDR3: CASSGTSGGTIYTGELFF

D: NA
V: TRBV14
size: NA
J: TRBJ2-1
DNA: TGTGCCAGCAGCCCTGTGGCGGCCAATGAGCAGTTCTTC
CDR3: CASSPVAANEQFF

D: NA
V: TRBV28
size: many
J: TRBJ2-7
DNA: TGTGCCAGCAGTTTGTTCCGAGGTTGGCAGTACTTC
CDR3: CASSLFRGWQYF

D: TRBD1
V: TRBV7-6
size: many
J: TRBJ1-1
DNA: TGTGCCAGCAGCTCACCAGCAGGGGGCGCCGGCCACACTGAAGCTTTCTTT
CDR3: CASSSPAGGAGHTEAFF

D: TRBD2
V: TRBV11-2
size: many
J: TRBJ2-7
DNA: TGTGCCAGCAGCTTAGGGGGCGGGGGCTACGAGCAGTACTTC
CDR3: CASSLGGGGYEQYF

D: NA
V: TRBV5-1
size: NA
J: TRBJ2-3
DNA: TGCGCCAGCAGCATCGGAAGACAGATTAGCACAGATACGCAGTATTTT
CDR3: CASSIGRQISTDTQYF

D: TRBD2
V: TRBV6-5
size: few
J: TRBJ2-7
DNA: TGTGCCAGCAGCTTGCGCGGGGGGTCCTACGAGCAGTACTTC
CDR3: CASSLRGGSYEQYF

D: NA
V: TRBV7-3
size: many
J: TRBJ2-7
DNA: TGTGCCAGCAGCTTAAAAACAGGGTCGGTCGAGCAGTACTTC
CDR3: CASSLKTGSVEQYF

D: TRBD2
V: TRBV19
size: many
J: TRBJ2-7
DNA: TGTGCCAGTAGGTCGACTAGCGGGGTCTACGAGCAGTACTTC
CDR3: CASRSTSGVYEQYF